The entry below describes one T cell receptor (beta chain). This clone's antigen is unknown. Per-base quality was not reported, and no clone a single base away is much larger than it. The time point label here, explained by the study, means: around 25 months on ibrutinib. For TCR beta library preparation, 2 to 2.5 micrograms of genomic DNA were isolated from cryopreserved PBMCs. Longitudinal blood samples from CLL patients receiving ibrutinib monotherapy were subjected to high-throughput TCR beta sequencing. The patients took part in an open-label, single-center phase 2 trial of ibrutinib monotherapy. From its cysteine to its phenylalanine, the CDR3 spans 17 amino acids. The sequence is cut down to CDR3 DNA, 51 bases in frame from base 1. CDR1 is given as WSHSY and CDR2 as SAAADI, both from the germline V gene. Germline trimming: 7 bases from V, 2 bases from J; junction bases outside gene matches: 16.

On a MiSeq, deep resolution sequencing aimed for a depth between 1 in 1 million and 1 in 200,000 T cells, with each clonotype covered approximately 9.8x on average. The immunoSEQ hsTCRB Kit was used to generate the TCR beta libraries. Regarding the original processing steps: Data were analyzed with ImmunoSEQ Data Assistant and ImmunoSEQ Analyzer, with V, D and J genes assigned per IMGT definitions. Clonality, with values ranging from 0 to 1, was calculated as one minus the normalized Shannon entropy of productive rearrangement frequencies. Only overrepresented clonotypes making up at least 0.05% of each patient's repertoire were included in the public clonotype analysis. Some 13 age-matched healthy donor repertoires from immuneACCESS served as clonality controls. TCRdb retrieved this table from immuneACCESS and kept in-frame rearrangements only. Not all clones are present; in checked studies, unresolved V genes account for under half, and no reason is known for the remainder. The V and J calls and clone size were taken over from that table, and D and trimming were inferred from the DNA. A total of around 92,000 clones appear in this sample, approximately 80% of them only once. Around 23% of the sample comes from the top ten.

This entry belongs to a study of cytotoxic CD8 clonotypes in ibrutinib-treated CLL (dated by TCRdb to 2020 to 2023). A note on the overall study: The cohort had eleven to twelve relapsed/refractory and around 14 treatment-naive patients; approximately 18 were IGHV unmutated. Partial responses were observed in 24 patients and complete responses in 2; after a median follow-up of around 68 months, remission was maintained in 15 or so patients and progression was observed in approximately twelve. The response samples were drawn at a median of 12 months into treatment, with a range of about 6 to 36 months. An average of approximately 260,000 productive templates and about 100,000 productive rearrangements was obtained per sample. Of the approximately 86 people in the trial, around 25 had longitudinal samples available. Cryopreserved peripheral blood mononuclear cells were collected before treatment, at response, and at either disease progression or sustained remission. Patients were still on ibrutinib when every remission and progressive disease sample was collected. Points the paper makes about the study in general: Baseline clonality was found to be higher than that of age-matched healthy donors and was strongly correlated with circulating CD8+ T-cell counts. Sampling times were not matched between sustained-remission and progressing patients, and lymph node repertoires were not studied. Public clonotypes were rare and either shrank or stayed stable during treatment, and the rise in clonality at ibrutinib response reflected expansion of private clonotypes. At ibrutinib response clonality went up, during sustained remission it held steady, and at progression it dropped back toward baseline.

The sequence derives from a human donor with chronic lymphocytic leukemia. The chain links TRBV10-2 with TRBJ2-7; 8 nucleotides in the junction match TRBD1. This sample comprised PBMCs, obtained after 24 months of ibrutinib treatment. The DNA sequence is given as TGCGCCAGCACCTACCTTTTCCGGGACAGGCAAACCTACGAGCAGTACTTC. Its amino acids are CASTYLFRDRQTYEQYF.